These 3 T cell receptor beta chains came from one sample sequenced in a study of tumor-infiltrating lymphocytes in oesophageal squamous cell carcinoma. TCRdb analysed the PCR reads with MiXCR anew, one entry per CDR3 protein. The data contain about 16,000 distinct CDR3 sequences, approximately 46% of them singletons. Sequenced sample: normal esophageal tissue next to the tumor. These receptors were taken from a female donor with esophageal squamous cell carcinoma.

The chain combines TRBV7-2 with TRBJ1-4; 9 bases align to TRBD1. The CDR3 has 14 residues. CDR1 is SGHTA and CDR2 is FQGNSA in the germline V gene. Losses at the gene ends were 6 bases for V and 7 bases for J; bases not matched to a gene: 6. CDR3 amino acids: CASSTGQGSEKLFF. CDR3 nucleotide sequence: TGTGCCAGCAGTACCGGACAGGGGAGTGAAAAACTGTTTTTT.

V usage is TRBV7-9 and J usage is TRBJ2-3; a possible D gene is TRBD1 (6 bases). V was shortened by 3 bases and J by 6 bases, with 19 bases between the two germline ends. Germline CDR1 SEHNR, CDR2 FQNEAQ (reference sequence). The CDR3 is 16 amino acids. CDR3 in DNA: TGTGCCAGCAGCTTTAGCAGGGGACAACACTTGGATACGCAGTATTTT. Residues: CASSFSRGQHLDTQYF.

This clonotype was detected only a few times. The chain recombines TRBV7-2 with TRBJ2-1, with D maybe TRBD2 (7 bases). Trimming left V 4 bases short and J 4 bases short, with 14 bases between. This CDR3 has 15 residues. Per germline, CDR1 SGHTA and CDR2 FQGNSA. The CDR3 protein is CASSSWKGGYNEQFF. The CDR3 nucleotides are TGTGCCAGCAGCTCCTGGAAGGGGGGGTACAATGAGCAGTTCTTC. The whole variable domain, filled in from reference TRBV7-2 and TRBJ2-1, reads GAGVSQSPSNKVTEKGKDVELRCDPISGHTALYWYRQSLGQGLEFLIYFQGNSAPDKSGLPSDRFSAERTGGSVSTLTIQRTQQEDSAVYLCASSSWKGGYNEQFFGPGTRLTVL.